This T cell receptor beta chain was captured in a study of shared clonotypes between healthy human individuals (dated by TCRdb to the early 2020s). With regard to the full study: Two women and a few men aged 18 to 49 years were included in the cohort. Leukapheresis yielded between about 0.9 and 10 billion PBMCs per donor. To estimate repertoire size and how much clonotype sharing occurs between individuals, the study deeply sequenced the blood TCR repertoires of roughly 5 healthy adults. To increase sequencing depth and limit assay-specific biases, TCR repertoire library preparation and sequencing were carried out by different laboratories using diverse techniques.

Donors were healthy HIV-negative adults with no recently reported acute infections or vaccinations. Only Caucasian adults living in Nashville, Tennessee, USA were represented among the donors. For unsorted samples, 100 million or so PBMCs were counted, and genomic DNA was extracted using the QIAamp DNA Blood Mini kit. After blood collection by leukapheresis, PBMCs were isolated using Ficoll-Histopaque density gradient centrifugation and then cryopreserved in the vapor phase of liquid nitrogen. Using the deep immunoSEQ assay, TCR CDR3 regions were amplified from genomic DNA by multiplex PCR. For each cell subset, the extracted genomic DNA was distributed evenly across all wells of several immunoSEQ 96-well plates, and each plate served as one replicate. Each replicate PCR for unsorted PBMC received roughly 300 ng genomic DNA, equal to 30,000 or so T cell genomes. Genomic DNA from unsorted PBMC was sequenced over ten immunoSEQ deep assay plates. The purified libraries were quantified using a Qubit 3.0 fluorometer, sized with a Bioanalyzer 2100, and then quantified again using the KAPA Library Quantification kit. A separate single-read 150-cycle Illumina NextSeq 550 flow cell was used to sequence each immunoSEQ 96-well plate. The authors processed their data as follows. Because only junctional sequences without quality scores were contained in the immunoSEQ output, filtering matching that applied to full-length reads could not be performed. To assign V/J genes and CDR3, sequences were annotated using PyIR, a Python wrapper for IgBLAST v1.9, with IMGT germline references. Reads were removed for weak V/J assignments (E-value above 1e-6), missing CDR3, stop codons, out-of-frame junctions, or ambiguous translated residues. V3J clonotypes were defined as sequences sharing an identical inferred V gene, J gene, and CDR3 amino acid sequence. Percentage overlap between repertoires was calculated by dividing the number of shared unique clonotypes by the size of the smaller repertoire. Richness of each repertoire was evaluated using RTK rarefaction, the Chao1 estimator, and Recon v2.1 estimates of unobserved clonotypes. This immuneACCESS table, as held by TCRdb, lists in-frame sequences with V and J called but not all clones. Of the missing ones, under half trace to an unresolved V gene in checked studies; the others have no known cause. V and J calls and clone size are copied from that table; D and trimming were computed from the DNA. This sample has fewer than 550,000 clones in its table, and 75% to 80% of those were observed once. Of the sample, 12% is held by the ten largest clones.

A note on this clone: Its recognized antigen is unknown. Per-nucleotide qualities are absent, and no much larger clonotype sits a single base away.

Results the study describes overall, beyond this receptor: Pairwise subsampling led to the expectation that sequencing depth would affect the degree of clonotype sharing among donors. Only blood was sampled, and tissue TCR repertoires likely differ from those in blood. Because the study included only a small number of donors, the genetic and exposure-history diversity represented was limited.

The specimen was PBMCs. The receptor comes from a woman in her 40s in good health. Some clones in this sample may be carry-over from other donors' samples.

The CDR3 here reads CASSLDPGLSTDTQYF. The sequenced DNA: TGTGCCAGCAGCTTAGACCCGGGACTAAGCACAGATACGCAGTATTTT. The chain couples TRBV11-2 to TRBJ2-3; 7 nucleotides in the junction match TRBD2. Taken from cysteine to phenylalanine, the CDR3 has 16 residues. Only the CDR3 DNA is retained, 48 bases long and in frame from the first base. The germline V end is reduced by 0 bases and the J end by 0 bases; junction bases left unmatched: 3. According to the germline V gene, CDR1 reads SGHAT and CDR2 reads FQNNGV.